This passage covers 24 T cell receptor beta chains from one sample sequenced in a study of blood T cells in healthy people across ages. A second PCR, run for about 6 to 12 cycles, used a sample-barcoded 5' primer plus a J-beta primer mix. TCRdb re-analysed the 5' RACE reads in MiXCR, keeping a single row per CDR3 protein. The sample holds 1.5 million to 2 million distinct CDR3 sequences; over 25% are singletons and the top ten take 7% to 9%. The sequenced sample was blood. The receptors shown here come from a woman aged 30 to 39 in good health.

This clonotype was recorded a few times. V and J are TRBV28 and TRBJ2-7, with 8 bases fitting TRBD1. The V gene's germline CDR1 is MDHEN and CDR2 SYDVKM. Unmatched junction bases numbered 12, after V lost 4 bases and J lost 7 bases. This CDR3 is 15 amino acids long. CDR3 in amino acids: CASSSWAGQAVEQYF. The DNA of the CDR3 is TGTGCCAGCAGTTCCTGGGCGGGACAGGCTGTAGAGCAGTACTTC.

The chain recombines TRBV6-6 with TRBJ1-6; D unclear. The CDR3 extends over 14 amino acids. V gave up 2 bases and J gave up 10 bases, with 12 bases separating them. Germline assignment: CDR1 MNHNY and CDR2 SVGAGI (reference sequence). The CDR3 DNA reads TGTGCCAGCAGTTACGAGAGTGGGAAGTCACCCCTCCACTTT. Protein product: CASSYESGKSPLHF.

CDR3 sequence reads: CSARGLAHEQFF. The CDR3 DNA is TGCAGTGCTAGAGGACTCGCCCATGAGCAGTTCTTC. The chain uses TRBV20-1 and TRBJ2-1, with D unclear. V shed 1 base and J shed 8 bases, with 9 bases lying between them. CDR1 is DFQATT, CDR2 SNEGSKA, per germline (reference sequence). CDR3 length: 12 residues.

A few counts support this clonotype. This chain joins TRBV30 and TRBJ1-1, with D tentatively TRBD1 (5 bases). The CDR3 has 13 amino acids. Trimming removed 1 base at V and 0 bases at J, with 6 bases between. CDR1 and CDR2 from the germline V gene are GTSNPN and SVGIG (reference sequence). CDR3 bases: TGTGCCTGGAGTGGACAGCTGAACACTGAAGCTTTCTTT. This codes for CAWSGQLNTEAFF.

This clonotype was counted many times. This chain joins TRBV20-1 and TRBJ2-7; D possibly corresponds to TRBD2 (6 bases). Germline V gene lookup returns CDR1 DFQATT and CDR2 SNEGSKA (reference sequence). V shed 5 bases and J shed 5 bases, with 16 bases lying between them. The CDR3 extends over 13 amino acids. The CDR3 bases are TGCAGTGCTGGAGGGCCAGGAAAGAACGAGCAGTACTTC. Translated: CSAGGPGKNEQYF.

This clonotype was seen a handful of times. V usage is TRBV29-1 and J usage is TRBJ2-4; the D is unclear. With the DNA end fitting TRBJ2-7 better, the J assignment may be wrong. CDR1 SQVTM and CDR2 ANQGSEA come from the germline V gene. CDR3 size: 13 residues. CDR3 coding DNA: TGCAGCGTTCCATCGACTGTTTCGGACGAGCAGTACTTC. It specifies CSVPSTVSDEQYF.

This clonotype was counted many times. Here the CDR3 reads CASSLVGWSQQFF. The CDR3 DNA reads TGTGCCAGCAGCTTAGTAGGGTGGAGTCAACAGTTCTTC. The J gene is TRBJ2-1, the V gene TRBV7-2; D is unresolved. Germline values: CDR1 SGHTA, CDR2 FQGNSA. The CDR3 extends over 13 amino acids. V dropped 1 base and J dropped 13 bases, with 14 bases sitting between them.

This clonotype was seen at least ten times. The rearrangement joins TRBV7-2 to TRBJ2-1, with 8 bases aligning to TRBD1. This CDR3 region has 16 residues. CDR1 is SGHTA, CDR2 FQGNSA, per germline. After removal of 4 bases from V and 6 bases from J, the junction contained 11 bases not matched to a gene. Here the CDR3 reads CASSSRGQGRANEQFF. The CDR3 DNA sequence: TGTGCCAGCAGCTCTAGAGGACAGGGTCGAGCCAATGAGCAGTTCTTC.

This clonotype turned up a few times. The V and J genes are TRBV29-1 and TRBJ2-7; maybe TRBD2 (5 bases). The germline V gene has CDR1 SQVTM and CDR2 ANQGSEA. The V end lost 2 bases, the J end lost 6 bases, and 14 bases lay between the germline ends. The CDR3 extends over 13 amino acids. The CDR3 loop reads CSVETPGSREQYF. The CDR3 DNA follows: TGCAGCGTTGAAACGCCGGGGAGCCGCGAGCAGTACTTC.

This clonotype was detected only a few times. This rearrangement joins TRBV20-1 to TRBJ2-6; perhaps TRBD1 as D (5 bases). Germline assignment: CDR1 DFQATT and CDR2 SNEGSKA (reference sequence). The V end lost 1 base, the J end lost 2 bases, and 9 bases lay between the germline ends. The CDR3 extends over 15 amino acids. Here the CDR3 reads CSARGGQTGANVLTF. The CDR3 DNA sequence: TGCAGTGCTAGAGGAGGACAAACTGGGGCCAACGTCCTGACTTTC.

This sequence joins TRBV29-1 and TRBJ2-4; D perhaps matches TRBD1 (5 bases). The end of the DNA aligns better with TRBJ2-7, so the J call may be wrong. The CDR3 has 14 amino acids. Germline CDR1 SQVTM, CDR2 ANQGSEA. CDR3 protein: CSVVRGANSGEQYF. CDR3 DNA: TGCAGCGTTGTAAGGGGCGCAAATTCGGGCGAGCAGTACTTC.

This sequence joins TRBV18 and TRBJ2-7; D may be TRBD2 (7 bases). CDR1 and CDR2 from the germline V gene are KGHSH and LQKENI. The length of the CDR3 is 14 residues. Trimming left V 6 bases short and J 2 bases short, with 14 bases between. CDR3 coding DNA: TGTGCCAGCTCTCGGGGGGCCAAAACCTACGAGCAGTACTTC. The encoded protein is CASSRGAKTYEQYF.

As for this clonotype: This may be a read error, as it is one base from a much larger clone. The chain couples TRBV7-9 to TRBJ2-4; TRBD2 agrees at 11 bases. Germline CDR1 reads SEHNR; CDR2 reads FQNEAQ (reference sequence). This CDR3 is 17 amino acids long. The CDR3 coding sequence is TGTGCCAACAGCCCCATAGCGGGAGGGCCCGCCAAAAACATTCAGTACTTC. This codes for CANSPIAGGPAKNIQYF. The full variable domain, in which reference TRBV7-9 and TRBJ2-4 provide the parts outside the CDR3, is DTGVSQNPRHKITKRGQNVTFRCDPISEHNRLYWYRQTLGQGPEFLTYFQNEAQLEKSRLLSDRFSAERPKGSFSTLEIQRTEQGDSAMYLCANSPIAGGPAKNIQYFGAGTRLSVL.

The chain combines TRBV5-1 with TRBJ2-3; TRBD1 agrees at 8 bases. J gave up 5 bases and V 4 bases, and 15 bases lay outside the gene matches. Germline V gene sequence: CDR1 SGHRS, CDR2 YFSETQ. This CDR3 has 17 residues. The CDR3 nucleotides read TGCGCCAGCAGCCAAGTACCGGGACAGGAGTATAGAGATACGCAGTATTTT. It specifies CASSQVPGQEYRDTQYF.

The chain is built from TRBV4-1 and TRBJ1-4; D is uncertain. CDR3 length: 16 residues. Trimming pared 0 bases from V and 3 bases from J, leaving 11 bases between. Germline assignment: CDR1 MGHRA and CDR2 YSYEKL. As DNA, the CDR3 is TGCGCCAGCAGCCAAGAAGGGAGGCGGCCTAATGAAAAACTGTTTTTT. Translating gives CASSQEGRRPNEKLFF.

At least ten counts were recorded for this clonotype. The chain links TRBV29-1 to TRBJ2-1, with D perhaps matching TRBD1 or TRBD2 (5 bases each). V was trimmed by 7 bases and J by 4 bases, leaving 8 bases between them. Germline lookup yields CDR1 SQVTM and CDR2 ANQGSEA. The CDR3 runs to 11 residues. DNA of the CDR3: TGCAGCGGGGACCTATACAATGAGCAGTTCTTC. Its translation is CSGDLYNEQFF.

This clonotype was picked up a small number of times. The chain uses TRBV7-2 and TRBJ2-5; D is unresolved. The CDR3 has 13 amino acids. Trimming took 5 bases from V and 6 from J, leaving 13 bases between them. CDR1 and CDR2 (germline): SGHTA, FQGNSA. CDR3: CASSHPLGKTQYF. CDR3 coding DNA: TGTGCCAGCAGCCACCCCTTGGGAAAGACCCAGTACTTC.

The V call is TRBV27, the J call TRBJ2-4; the D gene is possibly TRBD1 (5 bases). The end of the DNA is better explained by TRBJ2-7, so the J call may be wrong. The CDR3 contains 15 residues. Germline V gene data show CDR1 as MNHEY and CDR2 as SMNVEV (reference sequence). The CDR3 region has the DNA TGTGCCAGCAGTCCGCGACAGCTTAACTCCTACGAGCAGTACTTC. Protein: CASSPRQLNSYEQYF.

The CDR3 loop is CASSQDIGPGKSYNEQFF. The CDR3 DNA is TGTGCCAGCAGCCAAGATATTGGGCCAGGGAAATCCTACAATGAGCAGTTCTTC. This chain connects TRBV3-1 to TRBJ2-1; TRBD1 might be the D (5 bases). The CDR3 length is 18 residues. V was cut by 0 bases and J by 1 base, with 16 bases left in between. CDR1 is LGHDT, CDR2 YNNKEL, per germline (reference sequence).

This clonotype was recorded a few times. The chain carries TRBV6-5 and TRBJ1-1, with 8 nucleotides matching TRBD1. The CDR3 extends over 13 amino acids. The ends lost 6 bases at V and 11 bases at J; junction bases unmatched: 11. Germline V lookup: CDR1 MNHEY, CDR2 SVGAGI. In nucleotides, the CDR3 is TGTGCCAGCAGGACAGGGGCCGCCCCGATCGCTTTCTTT. Translation: CASRTGAAPIAFF.

The chain is built from TRBV27 and TRBJ2-7; D is perhaps TRBD2 (5 bases). The length of the CDR3 is 13 residues. V lost 0 bases to trimming and J lost 5 bases, with 8 bases between them. The germline V gene encodes CDR1 MNHEY and CDR2 SMNVEV (reference sequence). The CDR3: CASSLSSGNEQYF. CDR3 nucleotide sequence: TGTGCCAGCAGTTTATCATCCGGGAACGAGCAGTACTTC.

This clonotype was detected ten times or more. This chain links TRBV12-3 or TRBV12-4 with TRBJ2-7, with TRBD2 matching over 12 bases. The J call may be in error: the DNA end matches TRBJ2-5 better. The CDR3 has 14 amino acids. CDR3 DNA sequence: TGTGCCAGCAGTTCTAGCGGGGGGGCAGTGACCCAGTACTTC. It yields the protein CASSSSGGAVTQYF.

As regards this clonotype: This clone may be a read error of a much larger clone one base away. This sequence joins TRBV20-1 and TRBJ2-1, with TRBD1 as a possible D gene (6 bases). The CDR3 contains 15 residues. CDR1 is DFQATT, CDR2 SNEGSKA, per germline (reference sequence). The CDR3 DNA reads as TGCAGTGCTAGAGATCGCAGGGGACCCTACGATGAGCAGTTCTTC. This encodes CSARDRRGPYDEQFF.

This clonotype was seen more than once but under ten times. The V gene is TRBV5-6, the J gene TRBJ2-7; 8 nucleotides align to TRBD1. From germline, CDR1 is SGHDT and CDR2 YYEEEE. The CDR3 has 14 residues. The V segment lost 0 bases and the J segment 2 bases; nucleotides outside the gene matches: 1. CDR3 loop: CASSLEDRAYEQYF. The DNA of the CDR3 is TGTGCCAGCAGCTTGGAGGACAGGGCCTACGAGCAGTACTTC.